This T cell receptor (beta chain) emerged from a study of shared clonotypes between healthy human individuals. Sequencing used immunoSEQ multiplex PCR; TCRdb keeps in-frame clones, though not all of them. The table shows roughly 2.2 million clones, with approximately 93% occurring only once. Remarks on this clone: The antigen is unknown.

Study observations and caveats: The study drew on few donors, limiting represented genetic and exposure-history diversity. An anticipated effect of sequencing depth on clonotype sharing among donors was recognized.

This clonotype originated in a man aged 18-30 years in good health. Some clones in this sample may be carry-over from other donors' samples. The material sequenced was naive CD4+ T cells from PBMCs. The subset: CD45RA+ positively selected.

CDR3 DNA sequence: TGCGCCAGCAGTATCACGGGACTAGCTAGTTATGAGCAGTTCTTC. Encoded protein: CASSITGLASYEQFF. The chain links TRBV5-1 to TRBJ2-1, with 9 bases fitting TRBD2. The CDR3 runs to 15 residues. V dropped 5 bases and J dropped 8; count of bases not matched to a gene: 11. Germline CDR1 reads SGHRS; CDR2 reads YFSETQ.